The subject of this entry is one TCR beta chain. CDR1 and CDR2 (germline): MGHRA, YSYEKL. J lost 9 bases, V lost 3 bases, and 8 bases had no gene match. CDR3 length: 15 residues. This entry comes from a study of shared clonotypes between healthy human individuals. Assay used: immunoSEQ multiplex PCR; TCRdb lists only in-frame clones, some missing. The sample yields approximately 620,000 clones, 97% seen once. The rearrangement uses TRBV4-1 and TRBJ2-1, with 10 bases fitting TRBD1. The source material was naive CD4+ T cells sorted from blood. Subset defined: CD45RA+ positively selected. The receptor's source is a woman aged 25-40 years in good health. The CDR3: CASSQTGTGAGEQFF. In nucleotides, the CDR3 is TGCGCCAGCAGCCAGACCGGGACAGGGGCTGGTGAGCAGTTCTTC.